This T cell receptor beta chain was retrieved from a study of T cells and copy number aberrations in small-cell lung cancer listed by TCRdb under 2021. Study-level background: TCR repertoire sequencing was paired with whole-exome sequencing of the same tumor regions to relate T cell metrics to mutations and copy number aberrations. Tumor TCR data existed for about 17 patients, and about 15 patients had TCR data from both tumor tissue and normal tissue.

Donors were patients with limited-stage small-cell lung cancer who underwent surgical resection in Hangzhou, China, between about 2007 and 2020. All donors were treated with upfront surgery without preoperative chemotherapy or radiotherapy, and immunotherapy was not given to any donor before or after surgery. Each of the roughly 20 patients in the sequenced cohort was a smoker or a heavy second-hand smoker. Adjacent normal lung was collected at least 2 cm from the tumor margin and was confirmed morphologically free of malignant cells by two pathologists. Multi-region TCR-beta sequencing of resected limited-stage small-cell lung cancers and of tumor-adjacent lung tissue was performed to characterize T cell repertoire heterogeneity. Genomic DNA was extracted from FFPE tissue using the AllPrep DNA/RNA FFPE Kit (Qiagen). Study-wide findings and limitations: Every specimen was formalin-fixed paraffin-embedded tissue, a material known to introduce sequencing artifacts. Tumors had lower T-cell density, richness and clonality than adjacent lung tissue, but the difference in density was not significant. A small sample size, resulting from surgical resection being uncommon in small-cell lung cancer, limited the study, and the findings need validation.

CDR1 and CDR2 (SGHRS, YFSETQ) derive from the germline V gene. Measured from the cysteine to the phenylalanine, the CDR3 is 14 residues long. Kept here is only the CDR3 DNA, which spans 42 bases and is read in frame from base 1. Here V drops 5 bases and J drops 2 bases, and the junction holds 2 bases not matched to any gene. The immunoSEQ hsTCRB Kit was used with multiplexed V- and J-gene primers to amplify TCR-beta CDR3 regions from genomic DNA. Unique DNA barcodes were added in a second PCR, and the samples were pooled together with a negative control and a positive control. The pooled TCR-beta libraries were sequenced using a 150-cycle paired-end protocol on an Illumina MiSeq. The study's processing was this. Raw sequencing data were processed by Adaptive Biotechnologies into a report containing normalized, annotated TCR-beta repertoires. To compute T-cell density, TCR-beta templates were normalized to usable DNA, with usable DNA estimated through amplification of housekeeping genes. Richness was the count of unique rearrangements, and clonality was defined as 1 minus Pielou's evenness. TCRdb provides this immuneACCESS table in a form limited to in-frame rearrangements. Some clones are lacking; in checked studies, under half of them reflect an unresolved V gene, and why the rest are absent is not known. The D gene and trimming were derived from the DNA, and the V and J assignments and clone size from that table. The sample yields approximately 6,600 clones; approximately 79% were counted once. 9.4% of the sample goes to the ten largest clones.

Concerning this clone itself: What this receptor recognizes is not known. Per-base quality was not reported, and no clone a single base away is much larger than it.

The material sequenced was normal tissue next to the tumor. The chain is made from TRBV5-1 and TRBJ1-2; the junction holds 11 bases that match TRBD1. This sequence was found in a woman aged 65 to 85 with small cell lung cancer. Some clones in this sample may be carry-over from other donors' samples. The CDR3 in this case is CASRRDRGNYGYTF. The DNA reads TGCGCCAGCAGACGGGACAGGGGGAACTATGGCTACACCTTC.